This T cell receptor beta chain was sequenced in a study of blood T cell repertoires in COVID-19. As for the study in general: Material from acute and convalescent COVID-19 was sourced from the United States, Italy and Spain.

The length of the CDR3 is 17 residues. CDR1 LNHDA and CDR2 SQIVND come from the germline V gene (reference sequence). V trimming: 5 bases; J trimming: 6 bases; junction bases outside the gene matches: 17. Sequenced by immunoSEQ multiplex PCR; TCRdb stores in-frame clones only, minus some. Of 180,000 or so clones listed, roughly 82% are singletons. Residents of 24 US areas, aged about 18 to 100 years, made up the participants. Cohorts were based on clinical histories the participants reported. The specimen sequenced was PBMCs or T cells enriched from blood (not recorded which). The chain employs TRBV19 and TRBJ2-3; 7 bases map to TRBD2. This receptor was identified in a man aged 45-65 years who had recovered from COVID-19. CDR3 nucleotides: TGTGCCAGTAGTCGGGGGAGGGGCGGCGGGCTGAGGGATACGCAGTATTTT. As protein: CASSRGRGGGLRDTQYF.